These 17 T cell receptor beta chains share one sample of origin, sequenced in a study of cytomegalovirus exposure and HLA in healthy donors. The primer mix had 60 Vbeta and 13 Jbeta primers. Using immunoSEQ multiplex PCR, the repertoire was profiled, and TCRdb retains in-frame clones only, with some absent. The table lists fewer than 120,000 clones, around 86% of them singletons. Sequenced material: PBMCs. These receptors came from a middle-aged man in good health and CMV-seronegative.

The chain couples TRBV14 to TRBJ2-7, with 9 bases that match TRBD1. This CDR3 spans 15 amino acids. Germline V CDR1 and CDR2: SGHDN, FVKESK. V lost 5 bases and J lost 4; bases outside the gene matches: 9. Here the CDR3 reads CASSKWTGEGYEQYF. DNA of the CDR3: TGTGCCAGCAGCAAATGGACAGGGGAAGGGTACGAGCAGTACTTC.

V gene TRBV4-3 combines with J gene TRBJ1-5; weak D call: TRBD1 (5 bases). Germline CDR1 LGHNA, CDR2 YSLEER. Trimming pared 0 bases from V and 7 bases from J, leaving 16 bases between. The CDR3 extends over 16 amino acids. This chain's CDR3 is CASSQDWPGEEQPQHF. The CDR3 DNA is TGCGCCAGCAGCCAAGATTGGCCGGGGGAAGAACAGCCCCAGCATTTT.

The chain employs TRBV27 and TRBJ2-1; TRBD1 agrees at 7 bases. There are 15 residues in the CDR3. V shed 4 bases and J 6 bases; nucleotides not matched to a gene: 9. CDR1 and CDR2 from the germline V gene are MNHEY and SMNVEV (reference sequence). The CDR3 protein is CASSSVDRAGNEQFF. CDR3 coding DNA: TGTGCCAGCAGTTCGGTCGACAGGGCTGGCAATGAGCAGTTCTTC.

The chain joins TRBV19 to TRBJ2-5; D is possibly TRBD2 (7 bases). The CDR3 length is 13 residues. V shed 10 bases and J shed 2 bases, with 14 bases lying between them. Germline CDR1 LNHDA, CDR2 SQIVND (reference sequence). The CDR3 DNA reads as TGTGCCACCAAGGGGGGGCAACAAGAGACCCAGTACTTC. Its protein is CATKGGQQETQYF.

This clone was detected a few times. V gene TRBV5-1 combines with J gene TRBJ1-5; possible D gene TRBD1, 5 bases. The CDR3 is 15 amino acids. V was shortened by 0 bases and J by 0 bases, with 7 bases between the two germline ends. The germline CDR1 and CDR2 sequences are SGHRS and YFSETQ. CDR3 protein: CASSLEGDSNQPQHF. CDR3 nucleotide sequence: TGCGCCAGCAGCTTGGAAGGGGATAGCAATCAGCCCCAGCATTTT.

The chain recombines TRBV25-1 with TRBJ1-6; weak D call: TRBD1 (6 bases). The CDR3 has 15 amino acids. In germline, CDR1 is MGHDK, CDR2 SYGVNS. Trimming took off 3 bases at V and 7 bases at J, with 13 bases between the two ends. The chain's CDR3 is CASSDGGRKNSPLHF. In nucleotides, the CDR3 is TGTGCCAGCAGTGATGGGGGCAGGAAGAATTCACCCCTCCACTTT.

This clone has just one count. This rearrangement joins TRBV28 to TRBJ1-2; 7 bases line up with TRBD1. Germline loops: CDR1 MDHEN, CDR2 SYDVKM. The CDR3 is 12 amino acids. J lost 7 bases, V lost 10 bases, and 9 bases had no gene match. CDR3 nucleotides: TGTGCCACTCACGACAGGGAGGTTGGCTACACCTTC. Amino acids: CATHDREVGYTF.

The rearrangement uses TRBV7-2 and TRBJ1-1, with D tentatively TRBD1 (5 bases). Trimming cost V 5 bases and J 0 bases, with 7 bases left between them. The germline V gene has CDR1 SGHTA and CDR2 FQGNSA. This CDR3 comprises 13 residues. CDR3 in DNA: TGTGCCAGCAGCAAGACAGTGAACACTGAAGCTTTCTTT. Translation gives CASSKTVNTEAFF.

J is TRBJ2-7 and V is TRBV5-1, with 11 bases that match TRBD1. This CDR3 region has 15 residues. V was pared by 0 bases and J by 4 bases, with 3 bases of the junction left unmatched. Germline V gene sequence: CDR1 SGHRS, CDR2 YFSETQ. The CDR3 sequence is CASSLGTGGFYEQYF. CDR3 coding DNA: TGCGCCAGCAGCTTGGGGACAGGGGGCTTTTACGAGCAGTACTTC.

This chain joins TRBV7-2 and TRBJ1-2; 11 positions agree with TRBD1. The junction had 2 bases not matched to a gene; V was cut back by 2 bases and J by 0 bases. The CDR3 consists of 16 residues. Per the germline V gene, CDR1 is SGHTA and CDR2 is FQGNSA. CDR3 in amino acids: CASSLRGQGANYGYTF. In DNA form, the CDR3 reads TGTGCCAGCAGCTTAAGGGGACAGGGGGCTAACTATGGCTACACCTTC.

This chain's CDR3 is CAWSVLAGNTEAFF. CDR3 coding DNA: TGTGCCTGGAGTGTACTTGCGGGGAACACTGAAGCTTTCTTT. The chain uses TRBV30 and TRBJ1-1, with unresolved D. The germline V and J ends were trimmed by 0 bases and 1 base, with 9 bases remaining between them. CDR3 length: 14 residues. Germline V gene lookup returns CDR1 GTSNPN and CDR2 SVGIG (reference sequence).

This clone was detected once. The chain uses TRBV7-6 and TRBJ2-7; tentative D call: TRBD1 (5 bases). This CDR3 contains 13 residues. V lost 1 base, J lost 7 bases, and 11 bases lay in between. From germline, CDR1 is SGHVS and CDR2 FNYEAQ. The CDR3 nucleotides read TGTGCCAGCAGCTTAGAAGGGGTGGGGGAGCAGTACTTC. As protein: CASSLEGVGEQYF. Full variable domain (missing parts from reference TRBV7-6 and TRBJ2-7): GAGVSQSPRYKVTKRGQDVALRCDPISGHVSLYWYRQALGQGPEFLTYFNYEAQQDKSGLPNDRFSAERPEGSISTLTIQRTEQRDSAMYRCASSLEGVGEQYFGPGTRLTVT.

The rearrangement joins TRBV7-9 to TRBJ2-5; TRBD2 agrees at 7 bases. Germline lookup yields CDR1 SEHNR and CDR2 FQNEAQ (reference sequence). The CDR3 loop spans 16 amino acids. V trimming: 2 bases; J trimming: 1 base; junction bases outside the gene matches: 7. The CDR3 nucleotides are TGTGCCAGCAGCTTAATCAGCGGGGTTAGCCAAGAGACCCAGTACTTC. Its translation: CASSLISGVSQETQYF.

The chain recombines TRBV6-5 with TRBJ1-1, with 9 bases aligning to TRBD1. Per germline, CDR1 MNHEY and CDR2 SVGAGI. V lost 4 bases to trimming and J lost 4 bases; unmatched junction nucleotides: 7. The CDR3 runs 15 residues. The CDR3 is CASSSGTGKGTEAFF. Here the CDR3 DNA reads TGTGCCAGCAGTTCCGGGACAGGGAAAGGCACTGAAGCTTTCTTT.

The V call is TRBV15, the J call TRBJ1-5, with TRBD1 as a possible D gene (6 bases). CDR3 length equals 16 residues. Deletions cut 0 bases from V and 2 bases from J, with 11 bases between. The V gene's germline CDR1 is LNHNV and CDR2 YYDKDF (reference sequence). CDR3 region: CATSRDRKGGNQPQHF. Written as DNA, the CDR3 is TGTGCCACCAGCAGAGATCGTAAGGGGGGCAATCAGCCCCAGCATTTT.

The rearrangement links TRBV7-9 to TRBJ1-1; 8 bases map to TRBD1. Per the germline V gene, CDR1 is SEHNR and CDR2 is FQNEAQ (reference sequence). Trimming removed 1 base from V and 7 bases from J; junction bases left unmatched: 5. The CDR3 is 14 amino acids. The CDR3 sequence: CASSLVDRGDEAFF. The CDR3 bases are TGTGCCAGCAGCTTAGTAGACAGGGGAGATGAAGCTTTCTTT.

The CDR3 protein is CASSQGGGGRRTEAFF. DNA for the CDR3: TGCGCCAGCAGCCAGGGGGGAGGGGGGCGAAGGACTGAAGCTTTCTTT. This sequence joins TRBV4-1 and TRBJ1-1; perhaps TRBD1 as D (6 bases). The CDR3 sequence is 16 residues long. CDR1 is MGHRA and CDR2 is YSYEKL in the germline V gene. V was shortened by 3 bases and J by 5 bases, with 19 bases between the two germline ends.